This T cell receptor beta chain emerged from a study of T-cell reconstitution after alpha-beta-depleted transplantation in children. The CDR3 has 12 amino acids. Germline V gives CDR1 MNHEY, CDR2 SVGAGI. Trimming left V 4 bases short and J 13 bases short, with 14 bases between. A TCRbeta library incorporating unique molecular identifiers was prepared. TCRdb fed the PCR reads into MiXCR, producing one record per CDR3 protein. The data contain about 460,000 distinct CDR3 sequences, about 10% of them singletons. Comments on this clonotype: Just one base apart from a much larger clone, this may be a read error.

The origin of this receptor is a child aged 2-15 years with inherited bone marrow failure, due to receive a stem cell transplant. This rearrangement joins TRBV6-5 to TRBJ2-1, with D tentatively TRBD1 (5 bases). The source material was PBMCs, sampled before TCRalphabeta/CD19-depleted stem cell transplant. The CDR3 coding sequence is TGTGCCAGCAGTTTCAGGGTTGTTGACCAGTTCTTC. This codes for CASSFRVVDQFF.